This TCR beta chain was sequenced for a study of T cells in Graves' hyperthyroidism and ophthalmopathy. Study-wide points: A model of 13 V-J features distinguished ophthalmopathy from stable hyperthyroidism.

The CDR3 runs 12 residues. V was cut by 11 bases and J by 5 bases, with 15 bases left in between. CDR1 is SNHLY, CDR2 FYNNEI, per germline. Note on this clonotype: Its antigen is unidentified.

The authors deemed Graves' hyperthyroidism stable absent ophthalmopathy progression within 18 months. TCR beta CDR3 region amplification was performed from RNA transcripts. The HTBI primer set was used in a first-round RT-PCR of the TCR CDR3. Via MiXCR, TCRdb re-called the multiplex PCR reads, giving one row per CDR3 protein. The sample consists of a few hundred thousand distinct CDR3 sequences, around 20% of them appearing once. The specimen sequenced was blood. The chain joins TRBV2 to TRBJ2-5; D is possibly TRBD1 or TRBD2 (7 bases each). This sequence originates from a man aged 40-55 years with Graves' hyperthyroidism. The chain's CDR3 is CAAGGGLETQYF. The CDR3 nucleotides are TGTGCCGCAGGGGGGGGATTGGAGACCCAGTACTTC.